Below, 16 T cell receptor beta chains from the same sample are listed, as sequenced in a study of early T cells in non-severe SARS-CoV-2 infection. TCRdb fed the 5' RACE reads into MiXCR, producing one record per CDR3 protein. The table shows under 75,000 distinct CDR3 sequences, with roughly an eighth occurring only once. The sample taken for sequencing was whole blood. The receptors stem from an adult who was a healthcare worker with PCR-confirmed SARS-CoV-2 infection or an uninfected control (not recorded which).

This clonotype appeared a few times. V usage is TRBV6-1 and J usage is TRBJ2-7; 10 positions agree with TRBD1. Trimming took 6 bases from V and 3 from J; bases not matched to a gene: 5. The length of the CDR3 is 14 residues. CDR1 and CDR2 (germline): MNHNS, SASEGT. CDR3 sequence reads: CASRRGDRGYEQYF. For the CDR3, the DNA is TGTGCCAGCAGGAGGGGGGACAGGGGCTACGAGCAGTACTTC.

Only a few counts were recorded for this clonotype. The V and J genes are TRBV5-6 and TRBJ2-2; 7 nucleotides align to TRBD1. The CDR3 spans 17 residues. V lost 0 bases and J lost 2; bases outside the gene matches: 7. Germline V gene data show CDR1 as SGHDT and CDR2 as YYEEEE. The DNA of the CDR3 is TGTGCCAGCAGCTTGGTGGAGCGACAGGGAAACACCGGGGAGCTGTTTTTT. Residues: CASSLVERQGNTGELFF.

This chain joins TRBV20-1 and TRBJ1-1, with D perhaps matching TRBD1 (6 bases). This CDR3 spans 14 amino acids. The germline CDR1 and CDR2 sequences are DFQATT and SNEGSKA (reference sequence). Trimming removed 2 bases at V and 0 bases at J, with 10 bases between. The DNA for the CDR3 is TGCAGTGCTAGACGGGGGGCAATGAACACTGAAGCTTTCTTT. This sequence encodes CSARRGAMNTEAFF.

V usage is TRBV7-9 and J usage is TRBJ2-2, with 9 bases fitting TRBD2. The CDR3 runs 15 residues. CDR1 and CDR2 (germline): SEHNR, FQNEAQ (reference sequence). V was clipped by 0 bases and J by 6 bases; unmatched bases: 2. CDR3 region: CASSLATSGSGELFF. In nucleotides, the CDR3 is TGTGCCAGCAGCTTAGCGACTAGCGGATCCGGGGAGCTGTTTTTT.

Regarding this clonotype: This is likely a read error, given that the CDR3 carries no conserved phenylalanine or tryptophan at its end. It is unclear where the CDR3 begins or ends on the DNA, so no DNA is shown, and the CDR3 is as TCRdb lists it. The chain combines TRBV6-1 with TRBJ2-7; the table names TRBD1, a call not compared with the DNA. The CDR3 has 12 residues if both end residues are counted. The V gene's germline CDR1 is MNHNS and CDR2 SASEGT. The CDR3 reads CASSNTDRGLFD.

The V and J genes are TRBV7-9 and TRBJ2-4; possible D gene TRBD2, 6 bases. The CDR3 has 13 amino acids. The germline gives CDR1 SEHNR, CDR2 FQNEAQ (reference sequence). Trimming pared 1 base from V and 6 bases from J, leaving 7 bases between. The CDR3 here is CASSLVGGNIQYF. In DNA form, the CDR3 reads TGTGCCAGCAGCTTAGTGGGGGGAAACATTCAGTACTTC.

This clonotype was seen more than once but under ten times. This sequence joins TRBV7-6 and TRBJ2-7, with a possible D match to TRBD1 (7 bases). This CDR3 region has 14 residues. V dropped 2 bases and J dropped 6 bases, with 14 bases sitting between them. Germline V gives CDR1 SGHVS, CDR2 FNYEAQ. The CDR3 protein is CASSLPRGAGEQYF. The CDR3, as DNA: TGTGCCAGCAGCTTACCCAGGGGGGCGGGCGAGCAGTACTTC.

This clonotype was counted at least ten times. This chain joins TRBV20-1 and TRBJ2-5; D unresolved. The germline V gene encodes CDR1 DFQATT and CDR2 SNEGSKA (reference sequence). V was shortened by 0 bases and J by 4 bases, with 9 bases between the two germline ends. This CDR3 has 13 residues. The CDR3 sequence is CSARDPARETQYF. The CDR3, as DNA: TGCAGTGCTAGAGACCCGGCCCGAGAGACCCAGTACTTC.

In this sample, this clonotype turned up many times. This chain links TRBV20-1 with TRBJ2-7; D may be TRBD1 (5 bases). The CDR3 has 13 residues. Looked up from germline, CDR1 is DFQATT and CDR2 is SNEGSKA (reference sequence). V dropped 6 bases and J dropped 4 bases, with 16 bases sitting between them. In DNA, the CDR3 is TGCAGTGCCTCCACCTCTCAGGGTTACGAGCAGTACTTC. Protein sequence: CSASTSQGYEQYF.

The rearrangement links TRBV11-1 to TRBJ1-1; TRBD1 matches at 9 bases. The CDR3 has 14 residues. V lost 3 bases to trimming and J lost 3 bases; unmatched junction nucleotides: 2. Germline V gene data show CDR1 as SGHAT and CDR2 as FQDESV (reference sequence). The chain's CDR3 is CASSLGQGYTEAFF. DNA for the CDR3: TGTGCCAGCAGCTTGGGACAGGGCTACACTGAAGCTTTCTTT.

The chain uses TRBV24-1 and TRBJ2-3; the match to TRBD2 covers 9 bases. From germline, CDR1 is KGHDR and CDR2 SFDVKD. This CDR3 is 16 amino acids long. Trimming took 5 bases from V and 4 from J; bases not matched to a gene: 9. CDR3 loop: CATSGDSGSFADTQYF. The DNA for the CDR3 is TGTGCCACCAGTGGGGATAGCGGGAGCTTTGCAGATACGCAGTATTTT.

Comments on this clonotype: One base away lies a much larger clone, so this may be a sequencing read error. J is TRBJ2-6 and V is TRBV24-1; TRBD1 or TRBD2 may be the D gene (5 bases each). The V end lost 12 bases, the J end lost 0 bases, and 17 bases lay between the germline ends. Germline loops: CDR1 KGHDR, CDR2 SFDVKD. This CDR3 region has 16 residues. Here the CDR3 reads CAAGASVISGANVLTF. CDR3 coding DNA: TGTGCCGCCGGGGCCTCCGTAATCTCTGGGGCCAACGTCCTGACTTTC.

This clonotype was recorded at least ten times. The chain uses TRBV19 and TRBJ2-4; perhaps TRBD1 as D (6 bases). The CDR3 spans 16 residues. With 3 bases removed from V and 3 bases from J, the gap between germline ends came to 15 bases. Germline V gene lookup returns CDR1 LNHDA and CDR2 SQIVND (reference sequence). The CDR3 sequence is CASSIGTNPYKNIQYF. For the CDR3, the DNA is TGTGCCAGTAGTATTGGGACAAATCCATACAAAAACATTCAGTACTTC.

This clonotype was found many times. J is TRBJ2-1 and V is TRBV20-1; TRBD2 matches 8 bases. Per the germline V gene, CDR1 is DFQATT and CDR2 is SNEGSKA (reference sequence). Trimming cost V 8 bases and J 0 bases; bases outside gene matches: 3. The CDR3 has 13 amino acids. This CDR3 reads CSTGTSSYNEQFF. CDR3 bases: TGCAGTACCGGGACTAGCTCCTACAATGAGCAGTTCTTC.

A few counts support this clonotype. This rearrangement joins TRBV28 to TRBJ2-7; a weak D match, TRBD2 (6 bases). V gave up 7 bases and J gave up 1 base, with 20 bases separating them. The CDR3 runs to 16 residues. Germline assignment: CDR1 MDHEN and CDR2 SYDVKM. The CDR3 protein is CASKEVAGLKSYEQYF. As DNA, the CDR3 is TGTGCCAGCAAGGAAGTTGCGGGACTCAAATCCTACGAGCAGTACTTC.

This clonotype was seen repeatedly, ten times or more. V and J are TRBV20-1 and TRBJ2-2, with 11 bases matching TRBD2. The CDR3 is made up of 15 amino acids. J was trimmed by 7 bases and V by 2 bases; bases with no gene match: 6. The germline V gene encodes CDR1 DFQATT and CDR2 SNEGSKA (reference sequence). CDR3 region: CSARTSGSDGGELFF. DNA of the CDR3: TGCAGTGCTAGAACTAGCGGGAGTGATGGCGGGGAGCTGTTTTTT.